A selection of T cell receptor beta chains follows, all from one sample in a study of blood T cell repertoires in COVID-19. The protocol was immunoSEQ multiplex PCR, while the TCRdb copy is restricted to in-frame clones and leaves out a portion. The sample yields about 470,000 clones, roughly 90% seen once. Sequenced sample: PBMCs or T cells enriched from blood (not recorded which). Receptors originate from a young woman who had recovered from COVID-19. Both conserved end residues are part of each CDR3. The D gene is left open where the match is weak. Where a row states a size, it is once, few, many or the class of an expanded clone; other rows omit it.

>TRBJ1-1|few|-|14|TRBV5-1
TGCGCCAGCAGCTTACCCAGGGAGAACACTGAAGCTTTCTTT
CASSLPRENTEAFF
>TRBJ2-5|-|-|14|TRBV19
TGTGCCAGTACCTCCTCCCTGGCGGGAGAGACCCAGTACTTC
CASTSSLAGETQYF
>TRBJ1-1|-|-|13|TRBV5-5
TGTGCCAGCAGCTACTCAGGGGATACTGAAGCTTTCTTT
CASSYSGDTEAFF
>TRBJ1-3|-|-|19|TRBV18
TGTGCCAGCTCACCGTACGCCGGGGAGAATTTACTCTCTGGAAACACCATATATTTT
CASSPYAGENLLSGNTIYF
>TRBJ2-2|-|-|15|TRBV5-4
TGTGCCAGCAGCTCCCAAGCAGGGTTCACCGGGGAGCTGTTTTTT
CASSSQAGFTGELFF
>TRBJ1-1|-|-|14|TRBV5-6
TGTGCCAGCAGCTTGAACAGGAAAGCGGGTGAAGCTTTCTTT
CASSLNRKAGEAFF
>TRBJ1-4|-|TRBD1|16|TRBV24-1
TGTGCCACCAGTGACCCAGGGGGCACACGGTATGAAAAACTGTTTTTT
CATSDPGGTRYEKLFF
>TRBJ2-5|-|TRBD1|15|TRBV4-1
TGCGCCAGCAGCCAAAGGACAGGGGACGAAGAGACCCAGTACTTC
CASSQRTGDEETQYF
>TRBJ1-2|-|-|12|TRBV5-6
TGTGCCAGCACCGATCTAGGTTCCGGCTACACCTTC
CASTDLGSGYTF
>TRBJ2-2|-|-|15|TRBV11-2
TGTGCCAGCAGCTCCGGACTGGTTAACACCGGGGAGCTGTTTTTT
CASSSGLVNTGELFF
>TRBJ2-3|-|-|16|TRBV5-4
TGTGCCAGCAGCGGTGGAATACTTCAGGGGACAGATACGCAGTATTTT
CASSGGILQGTDTQYF
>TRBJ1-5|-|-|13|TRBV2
TGTGCCAGCAGATTCGGGGAAGATCAGCCCCAGCATTTT
CASRFGEDQPQHF
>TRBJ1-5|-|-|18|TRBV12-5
TGTGCTAGTGCTCCCCTTGGGTGGGGGGGCGAAGCATTTCAGCCCCAGCATTTT
CASAPLGWGGEAFQPQHF
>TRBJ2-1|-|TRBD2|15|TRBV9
TGTGCCAGCAGCCCAAGCGGGGCCGGGTACAATGAGCAGTTCTTC
CASSPSGAGYNEQFF
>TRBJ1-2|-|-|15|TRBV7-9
TGTGCCAGCAGCCTCTCTTCCGGGGCGGGAGGTGGCTACACCTTC
CASSLSSGAGGGYTF
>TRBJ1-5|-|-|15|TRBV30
TGTGCCTGGGGTCGGGGAGGGGGTGGCAATCAGCCCCAGCATTTT
CAWGRGGGGNQPQHF
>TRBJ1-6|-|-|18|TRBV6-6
TGTGCCAGCAGTCCCGGAGGTGCAGGGGTCACCTATAATTCACCCCTCCACTTT
CASSPGGAGVTYNSPLHF
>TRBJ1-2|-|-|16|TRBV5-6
TGTGCCAGCAGCCCCTGGCCTAAAACAGGGTTCAGATACTACACCTTC
CASSPWPKTGFRYYTF
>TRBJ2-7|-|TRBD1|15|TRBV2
TGTGCCAGCAGTGAAGACAGGGGGAGCAAGTACGAGCAGTACTTC
CASSEDRGSKYEQYF
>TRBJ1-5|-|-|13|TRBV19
TGTGCCAGTATGGGGGGGGATTATCAGCCCCAGCATTTT
CASMGGDYQPQHF
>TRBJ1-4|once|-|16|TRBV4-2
TGTGCCAGCAGCCAAGATGGGGCAGGGGAGAATGAAAAACTGTTTTTT
CASSQDGAGENEKLFF
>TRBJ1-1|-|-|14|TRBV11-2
TGTGCCAGCAGCTTTGCAGGGTTGAACACTGAAGCTTTCTTT
CASSFAGLNTEAFF
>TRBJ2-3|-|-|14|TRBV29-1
TGCAGCGTTTTCGTGTGGGCTAGCACAGATACGCAGTATTTT
CSVFVWASTDTQYF
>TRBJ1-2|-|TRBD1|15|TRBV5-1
TGCGCCAGCAGCTTAGGGACAGGATACAACTATGGCTACACCTTC
CASSLGTGYNYGYTF
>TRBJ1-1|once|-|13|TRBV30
TGTGCCTTGGACCAGGGGACGGACACTGAAGCTTTCTTT
CALDQGTDTEAFF
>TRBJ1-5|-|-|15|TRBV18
TGTGCCAGCTCTCAACAGGGATACGGTATTCAGCCCCAGCATTTT
CASSQQGYGIQPQHF
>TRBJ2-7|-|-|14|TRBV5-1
TGCGCCAGCAGCTCCGAGGATAGCTCCTACGAGCAGTACTTC
CASSSEDSSYEQYF
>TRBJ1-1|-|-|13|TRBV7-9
TGTGCCAGCGGACAAACAGTTTACACTGAAGCTTTCTTT
CASGQTVYTEAFF
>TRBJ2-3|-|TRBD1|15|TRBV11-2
TGTGCCAGCAGCCCCGGACAGGACCTCACAGATACGCAGTATTTT
CASSPGQDLTDTQYF
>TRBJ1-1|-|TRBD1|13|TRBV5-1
TGCGCCAGCAGCCGAGGACAGGGAGCTGAAGCTTTCTTT
CASSRGQGAEAFF
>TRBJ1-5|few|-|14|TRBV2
TGTGCCAGCGCAAGCGCGGGTTTCAATCAGCCCCAGCATTTT
CASASAGFNQPQHF
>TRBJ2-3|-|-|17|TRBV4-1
TGCGCCAGCAGCCTCTCTGGAGTGGGGGGATTCACAGATACGCAGTATTTT
CASSLSGVGGFTDTQYF
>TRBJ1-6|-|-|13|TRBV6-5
TGTGCCAGCAAGGGGACATTGGGATCACCCCTCCACTTT
CASKGTLGSPLHF
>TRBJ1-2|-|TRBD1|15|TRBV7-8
TGTGCCAGCAGCTTATCCACCGGACAGGGCTATGGCTACACCTTC
CASSLSTGQGYGYTF
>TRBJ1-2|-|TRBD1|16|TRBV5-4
TGTGCCAGCAGCTTGGGGTCTGGGACAGGGATCTATGGCTACACCTTC
CASSLGSGTGIYGYTF
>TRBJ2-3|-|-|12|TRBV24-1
TGTGCCACCAGTGACCCTTCCCGGGGGCAGTATTTT
CATSDPSRGQYF
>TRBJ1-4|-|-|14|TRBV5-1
TGCGCCAGCAGCTTGGCCGGGGAAAATGAAAAACTGTTTTTT
CASSLAGENEKLFF
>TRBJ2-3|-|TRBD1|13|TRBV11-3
TGTGCCAGCAGTCCTACAGGGGGAGATACGCAGTATTTT
CASSPTGGDTQYF
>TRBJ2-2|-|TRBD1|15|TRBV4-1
TGCGCCAGCAGCCGGGGGACAGGGCAAGGTGGGGAGCTGTTTTTT
CASSRGTGQGGELFF
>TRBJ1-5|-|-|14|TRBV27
TGTGCCAGCAGTTTACAGTTCAGCAATCAGCCCCAGCATTTT
CASSLQFSNQPQHF
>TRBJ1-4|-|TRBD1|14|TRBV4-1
TGCGCCAGCAGCCAAACGAGACAGGGGGAAAAACTGTTTTTT
CASSQTRQGEKLFF
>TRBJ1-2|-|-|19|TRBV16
TGTGCCAGCAGCTTCCACCTAACAGCATTCTGGTTATGTTGTCGTGGCTACACCTTC
CASSFHLTAFWLCCRGYTF
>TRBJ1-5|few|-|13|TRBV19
TGTGCCAGTAGCTATCGGGAAGATCAGCCCCAGCATTTT
CASSYREDQPQHF
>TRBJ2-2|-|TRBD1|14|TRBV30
TGTGCCTGGAGTGTAAAGGGGGCCGGCGGGGAGCTGTTTTTT
CAWSVKGAGGELFF
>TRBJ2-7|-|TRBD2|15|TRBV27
TGTGCCAGCAGTGTCAAGCGGGGGAGCTCCTACGAGCAGTACTTC
CASSVKRGSSYEQYF
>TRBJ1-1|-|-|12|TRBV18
TGTGCCAGCTCACCAACACAGACTGAAGCTTTCTTT
CASSPTQTEAFF
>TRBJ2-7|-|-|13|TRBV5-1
TGCGCCAGCAGCCATGGGACACCATACGAGCAGTACTTC
CASSHGTPYEQYF
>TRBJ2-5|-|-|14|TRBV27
TGTGCCAGCAGTTTATCGATCACACAAGAGACCCAGTACTTC
CASSLSITQETQYF
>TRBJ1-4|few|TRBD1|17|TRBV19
TGTGCCAGTAGTCCTCCCCCCCACAGGGGCACTAATGAAAAACTGTTTTTT
CASSPPPHRGTNEKLFF
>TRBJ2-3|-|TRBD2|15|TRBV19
TGTGCCAGTAGTATAGGGCAGGGAGGGTCAGATACGCAGTATTTT
CASSIGQGGSDTQYF
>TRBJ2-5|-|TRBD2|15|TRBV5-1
TGCGCCAGCAGCCCGGGACTAGCGGTCCAAGAGACCCAGTACTTC
CASSPGLAVQETQYF
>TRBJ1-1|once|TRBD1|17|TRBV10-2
TGCGCCAGCAGTGACCCTGACAGGGGGCGAGGGAACACTGAAGCTTTCTTT
CASSDPDRGRGNTEAFF
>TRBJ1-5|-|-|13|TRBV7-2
TGTGCCAGCAGCCTCCGACTGAATCAGCCCCAGCATTTT
CASSLRLNQPQHF
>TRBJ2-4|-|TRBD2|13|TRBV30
TGTGCCTGGAGTGTACTAGCGGGGGACATTCAGTACTTC
CAWSVLAGDIQYF
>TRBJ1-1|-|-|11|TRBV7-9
TGTGCCAGCGGTAGGGGGGGAGAAGCTTTCTTT
CASGRGGEAFF
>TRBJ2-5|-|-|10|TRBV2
TGTGCCAGCAGCCGAGAGACCCAGTACTTC
CASSRETQYF
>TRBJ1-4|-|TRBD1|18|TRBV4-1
TGCGCCAGCAGCCAAGAAATGGCCAGGGGGATTGCTAATGAAAAACTGTTTTTT
CASSQEMARGIANEKLFF